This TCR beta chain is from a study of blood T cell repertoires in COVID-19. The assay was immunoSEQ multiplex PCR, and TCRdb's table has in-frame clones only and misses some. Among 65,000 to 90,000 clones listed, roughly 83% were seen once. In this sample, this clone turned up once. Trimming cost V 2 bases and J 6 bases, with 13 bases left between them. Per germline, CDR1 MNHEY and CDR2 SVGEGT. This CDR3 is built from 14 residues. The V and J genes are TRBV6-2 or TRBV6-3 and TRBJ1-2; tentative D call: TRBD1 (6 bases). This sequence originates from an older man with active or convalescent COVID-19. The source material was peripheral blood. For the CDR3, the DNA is TGTGCCAGCAGTTACGGAAGACAGGCGGATGGCTACACCTTC. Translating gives CASSYGRQADGYTF.